The present entry profiles one T cell receptor beta chain with its context. This table comes from immunoSEQ multiplex PCR, and its TCRdb copy is limited to in-frame clones, with some not included. The sample lists about 92,000 clones; around 80% were seen once. Trimming removed 5 bases from V and 8 bases from J; junction bases left unmatched: 12. This CDR3 is 15 amino acids long. The V gene's germline CDR1 is MNHEY and CDR2 SVGEGT. The sample originates from a study of control samples from healthy donors and cancer patients. The chain combines TRBV6-2 or TRBV6-3 with TRBJ2-1; 7 bases match TRBD2. The clonotype originates from a woman in her fifties or sixties in good health. The sequenced sample was blood. The CDR3 sequence is CASSPGRSAGHEQFF. CDR3 in DNA: TGTGCCAGCAGTCCCGGGAGGTCGGCGGGTCATGAGCAGTTCTTC.